The T cell receptor (beta chain) described here comes from a study of T cells after yellow fever vaccination. Study-level information: Researchers used SMART-Seq v4 Ultra Low Input to prepare fractions that had low cell numbers. Findings of the study overall: Of the clonotypes, a small share occurred in both CD4 and CD8 compartments.

TCRdb re-called the 5' RACE reads through MiXCR, storing one row per CDR3 protein. Among 65,000 to 90,000 distinct CDR3 sequences listed, approximately 12% were seen once. This clonotype was counted a single time. CDR1 SQVTM and CDR2 ANQGSEA come from the germline V gene. Deletions cut 1 base from V and 3 bases from J, with 6 bases between. The CDR3 is made up of 12 amino acids. The chain couples TRBV29-1 to TRBJ1-1, with D possibly being TRBD1 (5 bases). The sequencing used CD8+ T cells not binding an NS4B(214-222) dextramer, sorted from PBMCs, collected approximately 20 days after the first yellow fever vaccination. The origin of this receptor is a man younger than 35 who received the YFV17D yellow fever vaccine. CDR3 DNA sequence: TGCAGCGTTGAAGGGGGGTACACTGAAGCTTTCTTT. It encodes CSVEGGYTEAFF. The full variable domain, rest sourced from reference TRBV29-1 and TRBJ1-1, is SAVISQKPSRDICQRGTSLTIQCQVDSQVTMMFWYRQQPGQSLTLIATANQGSEATYESGFVIDKFPISRPNLTFSTLTVSNMSPEDSSIYLCSVEGGYTEAFFGQGTRLTVV.